The clone carrying this T cell receptor beta chain was observed a handful of times. V dropped 2 bases and J dropped 3 bases, with 11 bases sitting between them. Germline V gives CDR1 SGHKS, CDR2 YYEKEE (reference sequence). The length of the CDR3 is 14 residues. Cells sorted as Tregs were CD4+, CD25+ and CD127-/low. TCRdb used MiXCR to reprocess the 5' RACE reads, holding one entry per CDR3 protein. The sample consists of 4,500 to 6,000 distinct CDR3 sequences, under 85% of them appearing once. The sequencing input was Tregs sorted from blood. The clonotype originates from a female donor with breast cancer. The chain is built from TRBV5-5 and TRBJ1-1; D possibly corresponds to TRBD1 (5 bases). The CDR3, as DNA: TGTGCCAGCAGCTTCGGGGGTACGGACACTGAAGCTTTCTTT. It yields the protein CASSFGGTDTEAFF.